The 5 T cell receptor beta chains below all came from one sample that was sequenced in a study of cytomegalovirus exposure and HLA in healthy donors. Profiled with immunoSEQ multiplex PCR; TCRdb holds only in-frame clones, not every one. The data contain 250,000 to 400,000 clones, roughly 88% of them seen just once; the ten biggest clones take up approximately 0.95%. What was sequenced was PBMCs. These receptor sequences come from a man aged 25 to 45 in good health and CMV-seronegative.

This chain links TRBV7-2 with TRBJ1-2, with D uncertain. Trimming shortened V by 5 bases and J by 0 bases, and 13 bases separated the two germline ends. The germline V gene encodes CDR1 SGHTA and CDR2 FQGNSA. The CDR3 has 15 residues. For the CDR3, the DNA is TGTGCCAGCAGCACAAACCCCGCAGCTAACTATGGCTACACCTTC. This codes for CASSTNPAANYGYTF.

The chain recombines TRBV19 with TRBJ1-5; D remains unclear. This CDR3 is built from 13 residues. The germline CDR1 and CDR2 sequences are LNHDA and SQIVND (reference sequence). Trimming shortened V by 4 bases and J by 4 bases, and 8 bases separated the two germline ends. The CDR3 DNA is TGTGCCAGTAGTACAGGAGGTAATCAGCCCCAGCATTTT. This encodes CASSTGGNQPQHF.

In DNA, the CDR3 is TGTGCCAGCAGTCTCCGACAGGGATGGAACACTGAAGCTTTCTTT. It specifies CASSLRQGWNTEAFF. This rearrangement joins TRBV27 to TRBJ1-1; 7 bases line up with TRBD1. In germline, CDR1 is MNHEY, CDR2 SMNVEV (reference sequence). The junction had 7 bases not matched to a gene; V was cut back by 5 bases and J by 1 base. CDR3 size: 15 residues.

The chain has TRBV7-9 and TRBJ1-6; maybe TRBD1 (5 bases). Germline V lookup: CDR1 SEHNR, CDR2 FQNEAQ (reference sequence). The CDR3 is 15 residues long. V was pared by 1 base and J by 7 bases, with 11 bases between. This chain's CDR3 is CASSLEVTVNSPLHF. The CDR3, as DNA: TGTGCCAGCAGCTTAGAGGTGACAGTCAATTCACCCCTCCACTTT.

This clone was observed a single time. The chain joins TRBV6-5 to TRBJ2-1; TRBD1 might be the D (6 bases). From germline, CDR1 is MNHEY and CDR2 SVGAGI. V was clipped by 5 bases and J by 2 bases, with 13 bases between them. There are 15 residues in the CDR3. Here the CDR3 reads CASSTTGSAYNEQFF. The CDR3 coding sequence is TGTGCCAGCAGTACCACAGGGTCTGCCTACAATGAGCAGTTCTTC.